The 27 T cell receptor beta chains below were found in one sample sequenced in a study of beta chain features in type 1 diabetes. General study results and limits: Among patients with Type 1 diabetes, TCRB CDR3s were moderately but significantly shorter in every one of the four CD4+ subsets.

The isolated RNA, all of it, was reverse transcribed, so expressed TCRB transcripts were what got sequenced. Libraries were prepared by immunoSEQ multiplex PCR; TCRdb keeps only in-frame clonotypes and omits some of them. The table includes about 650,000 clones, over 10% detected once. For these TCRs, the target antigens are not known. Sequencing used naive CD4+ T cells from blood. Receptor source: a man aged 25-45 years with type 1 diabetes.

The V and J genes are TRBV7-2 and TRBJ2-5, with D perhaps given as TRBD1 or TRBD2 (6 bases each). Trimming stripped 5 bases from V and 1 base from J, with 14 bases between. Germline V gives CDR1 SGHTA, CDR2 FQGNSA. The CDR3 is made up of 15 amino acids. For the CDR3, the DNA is TGTGCCAGCAGCCCCTTCGGGGGCTTCCAAGAGACCCAGTACTTC. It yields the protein CASSPFGGFQETQYF.

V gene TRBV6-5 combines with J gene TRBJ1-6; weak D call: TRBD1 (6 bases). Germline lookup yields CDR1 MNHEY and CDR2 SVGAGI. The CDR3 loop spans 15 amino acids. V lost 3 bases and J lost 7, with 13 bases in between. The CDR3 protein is CASSYVRGANSPLHF. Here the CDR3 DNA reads TGTGCCAGCAGTTATGTAAGGGGGGCCAATTCACCCCTCCACTTT.

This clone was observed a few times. CDR3 region: CASSVGGGSEQYF. CDR3 in DNA: TGTGCCAGCAGCGTCGGAGGGGGGAGCGAGCAGTACTTC. The V call is TRBV9, the J call TRBJ2-7; D is possibly TRBD1 or TRBD2 (6 bases each). Germline V CDR1 and CDR2: SGDLS, YYNGEE. The CDR3 is made up of 13 amino acids. V lost 2 bases and J 6 bases, leaving 12 bases between the germline ends.

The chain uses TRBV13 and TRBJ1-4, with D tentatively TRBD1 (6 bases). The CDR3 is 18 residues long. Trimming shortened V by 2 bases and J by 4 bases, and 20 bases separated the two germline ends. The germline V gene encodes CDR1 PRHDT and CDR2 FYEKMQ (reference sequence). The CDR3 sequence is CASSLKSGVQGVNEKLFF. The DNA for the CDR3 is TGTGCCAGCAGCTTAAAATCAGGTGTACAGGGTGTTAATGAAAAACTGTTTTTT.

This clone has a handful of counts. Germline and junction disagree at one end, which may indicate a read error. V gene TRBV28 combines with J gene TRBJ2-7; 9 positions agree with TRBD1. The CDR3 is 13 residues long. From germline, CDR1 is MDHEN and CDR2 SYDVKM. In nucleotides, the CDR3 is TGTGCCAGCAGTTTTCGTTGGGACAGGGAAGGTAGCTTC. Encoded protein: CASSFRWDREGSF.

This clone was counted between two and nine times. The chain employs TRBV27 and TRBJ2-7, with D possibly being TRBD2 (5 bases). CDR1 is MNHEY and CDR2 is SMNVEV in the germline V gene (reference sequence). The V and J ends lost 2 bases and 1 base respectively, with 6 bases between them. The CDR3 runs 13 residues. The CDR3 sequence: CASSLSGSYEQYF. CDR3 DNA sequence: TGTGCCAGCAGTTTAAGCGGATCCTACGAGCAGTACTTC.

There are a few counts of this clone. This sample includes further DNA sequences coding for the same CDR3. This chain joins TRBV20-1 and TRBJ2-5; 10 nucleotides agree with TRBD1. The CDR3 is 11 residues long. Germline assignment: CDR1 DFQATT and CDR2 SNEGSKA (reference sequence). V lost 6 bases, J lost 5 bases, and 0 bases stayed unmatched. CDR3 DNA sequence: TGCAGTGCGACAGGGGGCGAGACCCAGTACTTC. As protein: CSATGGETQYF.

CDR3 DNA sequence: TGTGCCAGCTCCCCAAGGACAGGGAGCAATCAGCCCCAGCATTTT. Protein sequence: CASSPRTGSNQPQHF. The chain has TRBV18 and TRBJ1-5; 8 bases agree with TRBD1. The CDR3 totals 15 residues. Germline loops: CDR1 KGHSH, CDR2 LQKENI. J lost 1 base, V lost 6 bases, and 5 bases had no gene match.

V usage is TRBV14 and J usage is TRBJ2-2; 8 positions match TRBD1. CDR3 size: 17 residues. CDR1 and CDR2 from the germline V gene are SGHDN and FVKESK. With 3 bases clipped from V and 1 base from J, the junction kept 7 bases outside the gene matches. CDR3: CASSHFDRGQNTGELFF. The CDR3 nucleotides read TGTGCCAGCAGCCACTTCGACAGGGGCCAGAACACCGGGGAGCTGTTTTTT.

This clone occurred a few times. The CDR3 DNA reads as TGTGCCGGACTGACGGCAAACCTCTCTGGAAACACCATATATTTT. Amino acid sequence: CAGLTANLSGNTIYF. This chain uses TRBV30 with TRBJ1-3; no definite D call. The CDR3 is 15 amino acids. Trimming pared 8 bases from V and 0 bases from J, leaving 17 bases between. Per the germline V gene, CDR1 is GTSNPN and CDR2 is SVGIG (reference sequence).

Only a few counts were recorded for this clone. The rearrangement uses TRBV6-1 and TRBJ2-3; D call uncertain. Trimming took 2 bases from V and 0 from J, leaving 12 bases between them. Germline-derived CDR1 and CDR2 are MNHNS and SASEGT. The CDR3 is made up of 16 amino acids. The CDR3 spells CASSELKHRSTDTQYF. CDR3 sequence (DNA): TGTGCCAGCAGTGAATTAAAGCACCGCAGCACAGATACGCAGTATTTT.

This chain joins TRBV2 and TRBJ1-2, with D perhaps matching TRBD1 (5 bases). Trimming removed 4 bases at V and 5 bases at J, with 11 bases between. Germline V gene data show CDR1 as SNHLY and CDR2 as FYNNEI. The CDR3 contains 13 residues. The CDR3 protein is CASSGDGLYGYTF. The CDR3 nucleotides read TGTGCCAGCAGTGGGGACGGATTATATGGCTACACCTTC. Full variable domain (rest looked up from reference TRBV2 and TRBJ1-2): EPEVTQTPSHQVTQMGQEVILRCVPISNHLYFYWYRQILGQKVEFLVSFYNNEISEKSEIFDDQFSVERPDGSNFTLKIRSTKLEDSAMYFCASSGDGLYGYTFGSGTRLTVV.

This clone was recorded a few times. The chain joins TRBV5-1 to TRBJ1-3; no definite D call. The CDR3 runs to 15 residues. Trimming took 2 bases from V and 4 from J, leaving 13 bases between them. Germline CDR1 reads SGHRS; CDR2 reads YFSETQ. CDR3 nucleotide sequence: TGCGCCAGCAGCTTAGCCGTGGGCCAAGGAAACACCATATATTTT. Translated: CASSLAVGQGNTIYF.

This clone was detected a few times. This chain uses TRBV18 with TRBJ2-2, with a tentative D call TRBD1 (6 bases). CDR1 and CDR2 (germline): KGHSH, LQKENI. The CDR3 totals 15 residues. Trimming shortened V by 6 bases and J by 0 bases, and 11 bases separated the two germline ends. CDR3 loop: CASSYDRSNTGELFF. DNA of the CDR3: TGTGCCAGCTCTTACGACAGGTCGAACACCGGGGAGCTGTTTTTT.

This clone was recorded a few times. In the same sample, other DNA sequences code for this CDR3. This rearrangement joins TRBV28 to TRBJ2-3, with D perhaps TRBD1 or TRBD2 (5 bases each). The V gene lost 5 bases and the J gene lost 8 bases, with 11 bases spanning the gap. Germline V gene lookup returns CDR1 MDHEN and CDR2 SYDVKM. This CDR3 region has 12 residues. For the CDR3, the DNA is TGTGCCAGCAGTCTCTCGAGGGGTACGCAGTATTTT. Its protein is CASSLSRGTQYF. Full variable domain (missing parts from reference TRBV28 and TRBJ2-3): DVKVTQSSRYLVKRTGEKVFLECVQDMDHENMFWYRQDPGLGLRLIYFSYDVKMKEKGDIPEGYSVSREKKERFSLILESASTNQTSMYLCASSLSRGTQYFGPGTRLTVL.

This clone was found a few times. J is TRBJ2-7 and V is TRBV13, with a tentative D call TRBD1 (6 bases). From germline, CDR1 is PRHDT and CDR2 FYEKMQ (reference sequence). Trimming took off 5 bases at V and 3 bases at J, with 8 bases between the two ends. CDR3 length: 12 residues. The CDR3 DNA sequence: TGTGCCAGCAGCACAGGGAGCTACGAGCAGTACTTC. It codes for CASSTGSYEQYF. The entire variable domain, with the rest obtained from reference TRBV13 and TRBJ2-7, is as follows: AAGVIQSPRHLIKEKRETATLKCYPIPRHDTVYWYQQGPGQDPQFLISFYEKMQSDKGSIPDRFSAQQFSDYHSELNMSSLELGDSALYFCASSTGSYEQYFGPGTRLTVT.

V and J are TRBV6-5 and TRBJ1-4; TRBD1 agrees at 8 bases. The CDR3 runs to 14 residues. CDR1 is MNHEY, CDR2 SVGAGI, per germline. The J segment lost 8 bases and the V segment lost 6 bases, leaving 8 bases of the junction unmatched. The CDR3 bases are TGTGCCAGCAGGTCAGGGGGCTCCGGGGAAAAACTGTTTTTT. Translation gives CASRSGGSGEKLFF.

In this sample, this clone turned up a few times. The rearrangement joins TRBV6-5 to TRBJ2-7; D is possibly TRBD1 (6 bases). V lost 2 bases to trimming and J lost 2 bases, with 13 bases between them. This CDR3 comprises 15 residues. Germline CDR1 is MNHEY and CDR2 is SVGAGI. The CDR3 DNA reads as TGTGCCAGCAGTTACGCCACAGGGCGGACCTACGAGCAGTACTTC. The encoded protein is CASSYATGRTYEQYF.

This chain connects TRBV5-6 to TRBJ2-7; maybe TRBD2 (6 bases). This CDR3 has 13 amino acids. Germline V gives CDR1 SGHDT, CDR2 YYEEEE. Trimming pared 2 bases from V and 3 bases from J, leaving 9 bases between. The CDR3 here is CASSLVEGYEQYF. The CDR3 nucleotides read TGTGCCAGCAGCTTAGTGGAGGGCTACGAGCAGTACTTC.

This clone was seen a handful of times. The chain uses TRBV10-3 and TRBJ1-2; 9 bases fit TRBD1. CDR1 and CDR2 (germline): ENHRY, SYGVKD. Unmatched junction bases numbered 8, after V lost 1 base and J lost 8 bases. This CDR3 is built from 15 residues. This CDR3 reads CAISELPGQGGGYTF. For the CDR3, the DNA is TGTGCCATCAGTGAGTTACCGGGACAGGGCGGCGGCTACACCTTC.

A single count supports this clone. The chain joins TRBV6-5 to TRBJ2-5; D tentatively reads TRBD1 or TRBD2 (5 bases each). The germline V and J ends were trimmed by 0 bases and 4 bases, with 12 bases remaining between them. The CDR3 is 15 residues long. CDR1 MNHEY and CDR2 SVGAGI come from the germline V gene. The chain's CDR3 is CASSYSPVGGETQYF. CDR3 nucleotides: TGTGCCAGCAGTTACTCTCCGGTTGGGGGAGAGACCCAGTACTTC.

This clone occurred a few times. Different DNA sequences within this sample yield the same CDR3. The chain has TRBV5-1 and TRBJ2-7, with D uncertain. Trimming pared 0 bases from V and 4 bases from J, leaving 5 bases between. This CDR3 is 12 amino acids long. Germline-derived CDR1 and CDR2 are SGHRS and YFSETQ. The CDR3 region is CASSLDRYEQYF. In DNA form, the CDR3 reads TGCGCCAGCAGCTTGGATAGGTACGAGCAGTACTTC. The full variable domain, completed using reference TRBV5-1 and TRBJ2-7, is KAGVTQTPRYLIKTRGQQVTLSCSPISGHRSVSWYQQTPGQGLQFLFEYFSETQRNKGNFPGRFSGRQFSNSRSEMNVSTLELGDSALYLCASSLDRYEQYFGPGTRLTVT.

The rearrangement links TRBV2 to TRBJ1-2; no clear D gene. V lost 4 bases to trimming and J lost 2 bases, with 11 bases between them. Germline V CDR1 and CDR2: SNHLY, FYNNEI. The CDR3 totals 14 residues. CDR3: CASSAEGKNYGYTF. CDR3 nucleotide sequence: TGTGCCAGCAGTGCGGAAGGGAAGAACTATGGCTACACCTTC.

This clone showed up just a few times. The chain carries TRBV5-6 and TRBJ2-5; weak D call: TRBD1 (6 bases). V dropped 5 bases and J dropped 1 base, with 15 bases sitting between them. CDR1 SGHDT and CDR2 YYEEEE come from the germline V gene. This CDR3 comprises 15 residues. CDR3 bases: TGTGCCAGCAGACAGACCGACAGGTTCCAAGAGACCCAGTACTTC. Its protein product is CASRQTDRFQETQYF.

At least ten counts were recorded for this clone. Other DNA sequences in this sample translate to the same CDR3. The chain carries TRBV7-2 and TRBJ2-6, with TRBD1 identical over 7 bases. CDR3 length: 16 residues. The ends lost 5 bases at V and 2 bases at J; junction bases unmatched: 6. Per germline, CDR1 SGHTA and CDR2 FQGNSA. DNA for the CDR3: TGTGCCAGCAGCCCCCGCCAGGGGGCTGGGGCCAACGTCCTGACTTTC. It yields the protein CASSPRQGAGANVLTF.

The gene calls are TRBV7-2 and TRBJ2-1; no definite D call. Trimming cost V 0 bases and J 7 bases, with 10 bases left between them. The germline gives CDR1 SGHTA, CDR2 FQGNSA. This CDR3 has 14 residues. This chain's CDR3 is CASSLAGAWNEQFF. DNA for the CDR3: TGTGCCAGCAGCTTAGCGGGCGCCTGGAATGAGCAGTTCTTC.

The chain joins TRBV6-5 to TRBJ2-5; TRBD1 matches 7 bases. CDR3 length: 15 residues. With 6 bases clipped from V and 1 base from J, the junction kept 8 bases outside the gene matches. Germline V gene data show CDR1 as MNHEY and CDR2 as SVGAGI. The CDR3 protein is CASRVTGTLQETQYF. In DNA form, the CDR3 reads TGTGCCAGCAGGGTGACAGGGACACTCCAAGAGACCCAGTACTTC.